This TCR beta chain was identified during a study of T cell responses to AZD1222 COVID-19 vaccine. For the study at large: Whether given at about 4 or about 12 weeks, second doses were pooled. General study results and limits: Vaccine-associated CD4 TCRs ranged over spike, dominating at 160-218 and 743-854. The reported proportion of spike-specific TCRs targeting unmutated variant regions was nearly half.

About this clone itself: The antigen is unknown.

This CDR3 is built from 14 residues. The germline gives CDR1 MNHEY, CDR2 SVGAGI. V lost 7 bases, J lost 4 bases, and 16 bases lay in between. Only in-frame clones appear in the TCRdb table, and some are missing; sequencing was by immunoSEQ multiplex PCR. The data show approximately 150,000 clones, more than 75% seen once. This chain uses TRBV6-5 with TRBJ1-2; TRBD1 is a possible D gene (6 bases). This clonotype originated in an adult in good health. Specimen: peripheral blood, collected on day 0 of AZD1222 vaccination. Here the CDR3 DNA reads TGTGCCAGCACCCCCGGGGGGGCCAGCTATGGCTACACCTTC. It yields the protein CASTPGGASYGYTF.